This is a list of T cell receptor beta chains from one sample in a study of a mutant IDH1 vaccine in newly diagnosed glioma. Using immunoSEQ multiplex PCR, the repertoire was profiled, and TCRdb retains in-frame clones only, with some absent. The top ten hold roughly 12% of the sample, which has tens of thousands of clones, about four fifths seen once. These receptors have no identified antigens. Sequencing used PBMCs, obtained from a glioma patient whose treatment included an IDH1 peptide vaccine. Receptors were obtained from a man between 18 and 35 years old with glioma. CDR3s include the opening cysteine and the closing phenylalanine or tryptophan. D genes are given only for firm matches. Clone size is given for some rows only: seen once, a few or many times, or a class if the clone is expanded.

>TRBV7-9|once|TRBD1|TRBJ1-1
TGTGCCAGCAGCTTACAGGGGGCCGTTAACACTGAAGCTTTCTTT
CASSLQGAVNTEAFF
>TRBV10-3|few|TRBD1|TRBJ1-1
TGTGCCATCACCAGGGGACAGGGAGAATGGACTGAAGCTTTCTTT
CAITRGQGEWTEAFF
>TRBV5-1|NA|NA|TRBJ2-6
TGCGCCAGCAGCTTGGAAGGACCTGGGGCCAACGTCCTGACTTTC
CASSLEGPGANVLTF
>TRBV6-1|NA|NA|TRBJ2-7
TGTGCCAGCAGTGAGGATGGGGGAAGCTCCTACGAGCAGTACTTC
CASSEDGGSSYEQYF
>TRBV30|NA|NA|TRBJ2-7
TGTGCCTGGAGTGTTTCAGGAAGCTCCTACGAGCAGTACTTC
CAWSVSGSSYEQYF
>TRBV5-4|NA|TRBD1|TRBJ1-2
TGTGCCAGCAGCACACTAGGACAGGGGGCGATCTATGGCTACACCTTC
CASSTLGQGAIYGYTF
>TRBV4-3|NA|TRBD1|TRBJ2-7
TGCGCCAGCAGCCAAGGGACAGGGCCCTACGAGCAGTACTTC
CASSQGTGPYEQYF
>TRBV7-8|NA|NA|TRBJ1-1
TGTGCCAGCAGCCCCTCCTCCACTGAAGCTTTCTTT
CASSPSSTEAFF
>TRBV5-6|NA|NA|TRBJ2-1
TGTGCCAGCAGCTTGGCCGAGAGGGTCCCTTACAATGAGCAGTTCTTC
CASSLAERVPYNEQFF
>TRBV6-1|NA|NA|TRBJ1-5
TGTGCCAGCACCCCTGAGGGGTTCAATCAGCCCCAGCATTTT
CASTPEGFNQPQHF
>TRBV9|few|NA|TRBJ1-1
TGTGCCAGCAGCGGGCTCAACGGCGAAGCTTTCTTT
CASSGLNGEAFF
>TRBV30|NA|NA|TRBJ1-4
TGTGCCTGGGGTATGGGGACAACTAATGAAAAACTGTTTTTT
CAWGMGTTNEKLFF
>TRBV9|NA|NA|TRBJ2-7
TGTGCCAGCAGCGTACTCGGCGGGGCACTGTACGAGCAGTACTTC
CASSVLGGALYEQYF
>TRBV5-1|NA|NA|TRBJ2-1
TGCGCCAGCAGCTTGGACCTTCGGGGGAATGAGCAGTTCTTC
CASSLDLRGNEQFF
>TRBV7-9|once|NA|TRBJ2-7
TGTGCCAGCAGCTCGACCCGCTCCTACGAGCAGTACTTC
CASSSTRSYEQYF
>TRBV4-1|NA|NA|TRBJ1-5
NA
CASSQDSGQGPKPQHF
>TRBV4-2|NA|NA|TRBJ2-3
TGTGCCAGCAGCCAAGGGCCGGGACTGATCACAGATACGCAGTATTTT
CASSQGPGLITDTQYF
>TRBV19|once|TRBD1|TRBJ2-3
TGTGCCAGTAGTATCGGGGACAGGGGCACAGATACGCAGTATTTT
CASSIGDRGTDTQYF
>TRBV18|NA|NA|TRBJ1-2
TGTGCCAGCTCACCACGTACAGATTGGTATGGCTACACCTTC
CASSPRTDWYGYTF
>TRBV5-1|NA|TRBD1|TRBJ2-5
TGCGCCAGCAGCTTGGGAACAGGGGGCATGAAGACCCAGTACTTC
CASSLGTGGMKTQYF
>TRBV29-1|NA|NA|TRBJ2-7
TGCAGCGTTGAAGATCTTAAGGCAGGGTACTACGAGCAGTACTTC
CSVEDLKAGYYEQYF
>TRBV30|NA|TRBD2|TRBJ2-1
TGTGCCTGGAGTGGGACTAGCCCGTACAATGAGCAGTTCTTC
CAWSGTSPYNEQFF
>TRBV9|NA|TRBD2|TRBJ2-1
TGTGCCAGCAGCGTAGTGCTCGGGGGGTACAATGAGCAGTTCTTC
CASSVVLGGYNEQFF
>TRBV30|NA|TRBD1|TRBJ1-4
TGTGCCTGGAGTGTAGGGACAGGGTTTTCGGTAGCAACTAATGAAAAACTGTTTTTT
CAWSVGTGFSVATNEKLFF
>TRBV5-1|NA|NA|TRBJ2-6
TGCGCCAGCAGCTTGAAATCGGTCGGGTCTGGGGCCAACGTCCTGACTTTC
CASSLKSVGSGANVLTF
>TRBV7-9|NA|TRBD1|TRBJ1-3
TGTGCCAGCAGCTTACGGACAGGGGCCTCTGGAAACACCATATATTTT
CASSLRTGASGNTIYF
>TRBV5-4|NA|NA|TRBJ2-1
TGTGCCAGCAGCCCGTGGGGGAGCTTAAACAATGAGCAGTTCTTC
CASSPWGSLNNEQFF
>TRBV6-5|NA|NA|TRBJ2-7
TGTGCCAGCAGTTACAATTGGGGTGCAGACTACGAGCAGTACTTC
CASSYNWGADYEQYF
>TRBV7-9|NA|NA|TRBJ1-2
TGTGCCAGCAGCTTTTCCTATGGCTACACCTTC
CASSFSYGYTF
>TRBV2|NA|NA|TRBJ1-5
TGTGCCAGCAGCCAAGGGGAGGACAATAGCAATCAGCCCCAGCATTTT
CASSQGEDNSNQPQHF
>TRBV4-2|NA|NA|TRBJ1-2
TGTGCCAGCAGCCAAGTCTGGGCCGGGACTAACTATGGCTACACCTTC
CASSQVWAGTNYGYTF
>TRBV5-6|NA|NA|TRBJ1-6
TGTGCCAGCAGCTTTAATGGGGGCGCGGATAATTCACCCCTCCACTTT
CASSFNGGADNSPLHF
>TRBV5-4|NA|TRBD2|TRBJ2-1
TGTGCCAGCAGCTTGGTAGCGGGAAACAATGAGCAGTTCTTC
CASSLVAGNNEQFF
>TRBV5-6|NA|TRBD1|TRBJ1-5
TGTGCCAGCAGCTGGGGGACAGGGAAGGGTAGCAATCAGCCCCAGCATTTT
CASSWGTGKGSNQPQHF
>TRBV19|NA|NA|TRBJ1-1
TGTGCCAGTAGAAGTGGGAACACTGAAGCTTTCTTT
CASRSGNTEAFF
>TRBV6-5|NA|NA|TRBJ1-5
TGTGCCAGCAGATCCCGGGGGAATCAGCCCCAGCATTTT
CASRSRGNQPQHF